This T cell receptor beta chain comes out of a study of CD8+CD57+ T cells in acquired aplastic anemia. Study in general: CD4+ and CD8+ cells, once sorted, gave DNA averaging roughly 3.2 ug.

Findings and limits, study-wide: Patients had around 30 CD8+ CDR3 sequences in common with controls (the shared set). CD8+ Simpson's diversity showed no significant patient-control difference.

This clonotype came up a few times. Antigen: not known. Trimming cost V 7 bases and J 2 bases, with 14 bases left between them. The CDR3 extends over 15 amino acids. Germline V gene sequence: CDR1 SSHAT, CDR2 FNYEAQ (reference sequence). Using genomic DNA as the template, TCR beta VDJ and CDR3 profiling was carried out. Using its own MiXCR run on the reads, TCRdb lists one record per CDR3 protein. The repertoire holds under 350,000 distinct CDR3 sequences, with under 60% as singletons. By flow cytometry, patients selected for sequencing had shown an expansion of CD8+CD57+ cells. No therapy was given to patients before blood sampling.

The rearrangement uses TRBV7-7 and TRBJ2-2, with D unclear. The sample was sorted CD4+, CD8+, or CD8+CD57+ T cells (not recorded which) from PBMCs. This clonotype was sampled from a human donor with aplastic anemia. The DNA of the CDR3 is TGTGCCAGCACCACAAAGGCCTCTAACACCGGGGAGCTGTTTTTT. As protein: CASTTKASNTGELFF.